Listed below are T cell receptor beta chains from one sample, sequenced in a study of T cell responses to AZD1222 COVID-19 vaccine. The data were produced by immunoSEQ multiplex PCR, yet TCRdb's version contains in-frame clones alone and is incomplete. In the table there are fewer than 200,000 clones, 85% to 95% of which are singletons. This sample comprised peripheral blood, obtained on day 0 of AZD1222 vaccination. All receptors come from an adult in good health. Each CDR3 is given with its conserved first and last residue. Fields, in order: J gene, D gene, V gene, clone size, CDR3 DNA, CDR3 protein. A D gene is named only where the DNA matches it firmly. A row's size may be missing; if present it is once, few, many or a size class.

>TRBJ1-6|-|TRBV6-2/TRBV6-3|-
TGTGCCAGCAGTTACCCTCGGACGGGGCCGCCCCTCCACTTT
CASSYPRTGPPLHF
>TRBJ1-6|-|TRBV5-4|-
TGTGCCAGCAGCTTGGTCGGGGGTAATTCACCCCTCCACTTT
CASSLVGGNSPLHF
>TRBJ1-6|-|TRBV6-5|-
TGTGCCAGCAGTTATAGGGACCAACGCTCACCCCTCCACTTT
CASSYRDQRSPLHF
>TRBJ1-2|TRBD1|TRBV6-4|-
TGTGCCAGCAGTGACTCGTCAGGGGGCAAGGATGGCTACACCTTC
CASSDSSGGKDGYTF
>TRBJ1-2|-|TRBV20-1|-
TGCAGTGCTAAAATTATCTATGGCTACACCTTC
CSAKIIYGYTF
>TRBJ2-6|-|TRBV7-2|once
TGTGCCAGCAGCTTAAGTTCTTCTGGGGCCAACGTCCTGACTTTC
CASSLSSSGANVLTF
>TRBJ1-6|-|TRBV7-2|-
TGTGCCAGCAGCTTAGTAGGAACCTATAATTCACCCCTCCACTTT
CASSLVGTYNSPLHF
>TRBJ1-6|-|TRBV7-9|-
TGTGCCAGCAGCCCCGACTTCGGCGAGGCCCTCCACTTT
CASSPDFGEALHF
>TRBJ2-7|-|TRBV2|-
TGTGCCAGCAACGACGCCATCGGAACCTACGAGCAGTACTTC
CASNDAIGTYEQYF
>TRBJ1-1|-|TRBV9|-
TGTGCCAGCAGCGTTGGGGGCGTTGGTACTGAAGCTTTCTTT
CASSVGGVGTEAFF
>TRBJ2-4|-|TRBV19|-
TGTGCCAGTAGTATCCGTGGTGGGAGACAGGTATCGGGCAAAAACATTCAGTACTTC
CASSIRGGRQVSGKNIQYF
>TRBJ2-4|-|TRBV6-2/TRBV6-3|-
TGTGCCAGCAGTTACACCGGACATTCCGGGGGAAACATTCAGTACTTC
CASSYTGHSGGNIQYF